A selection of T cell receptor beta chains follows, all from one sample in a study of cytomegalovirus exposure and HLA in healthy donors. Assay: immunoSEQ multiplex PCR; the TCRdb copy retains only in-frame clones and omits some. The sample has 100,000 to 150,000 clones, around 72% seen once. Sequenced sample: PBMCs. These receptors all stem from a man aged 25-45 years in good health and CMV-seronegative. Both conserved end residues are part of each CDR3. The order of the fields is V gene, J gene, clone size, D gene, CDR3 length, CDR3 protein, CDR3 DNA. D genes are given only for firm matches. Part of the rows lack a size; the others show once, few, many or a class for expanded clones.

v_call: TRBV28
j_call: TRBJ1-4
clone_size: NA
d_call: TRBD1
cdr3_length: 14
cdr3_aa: CASSFIGGQEKLFF
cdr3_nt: TGTGCCAGCAGTTTTATAGGGGGACAGGAAAAACTGTTTTTT

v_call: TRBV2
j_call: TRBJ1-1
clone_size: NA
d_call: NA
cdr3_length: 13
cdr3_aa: CASEVGANTEAFF
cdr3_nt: TGTGCCAGCGAGGTGGGGGCGAACACTGAAGCTTTCTTT

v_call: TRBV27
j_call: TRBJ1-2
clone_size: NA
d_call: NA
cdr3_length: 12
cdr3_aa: CASKGQNYGYTF
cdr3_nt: TGTGCCAGCAAAGGACAGAACTATGGCTACACCTTC

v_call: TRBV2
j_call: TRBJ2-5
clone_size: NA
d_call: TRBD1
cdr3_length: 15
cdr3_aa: CASRKRTGGSETQYF
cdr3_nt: TGTGCCAGCAGGAAAAGGACAGGGGGATCGGAGACCCAGTACTTC

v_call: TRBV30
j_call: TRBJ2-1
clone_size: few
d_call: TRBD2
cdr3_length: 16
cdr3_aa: CAWSVAGLSSYNEQFF
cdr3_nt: TGTGCCTGGAGTGTAGCGGGACTCAGCTCCTACAATGAGCAGTTCTTC

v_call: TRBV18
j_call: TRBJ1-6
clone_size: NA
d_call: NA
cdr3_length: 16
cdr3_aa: CASSPPAAGSNSPLHF
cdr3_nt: TGTGCCAGCTCACCACCGGCCGCAGGATCAAATTCACCCCTCCACTTT

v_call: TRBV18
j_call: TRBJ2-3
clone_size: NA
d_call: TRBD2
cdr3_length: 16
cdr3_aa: CASSPPVSAGGAEQYF
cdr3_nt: TGTGCCAGCTCACCACCGGTCTCCGCGGGGGGGGCAGAGCAGTATTTT

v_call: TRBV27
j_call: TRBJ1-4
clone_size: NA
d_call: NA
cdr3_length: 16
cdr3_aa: CASSLAAPGIDEKLFF
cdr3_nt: TGTGCCAGCAGTTTAGCTGCGCCAGGGATTGATGAAAAACTGTTTTTT

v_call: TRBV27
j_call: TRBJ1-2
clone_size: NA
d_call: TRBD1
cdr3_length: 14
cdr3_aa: CATKPWDSNYGYTF
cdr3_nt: TGTGCCACTAAACCCTGGGACAGTAACTATGGCTACACCTTC

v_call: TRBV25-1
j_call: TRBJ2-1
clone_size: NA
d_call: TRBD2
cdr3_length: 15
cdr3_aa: CASSEGTSPLDEQFF
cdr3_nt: TGTGCCAGCAGTGAAGGGACTAGCCCTCTGGATGAGCAGTTCTTC

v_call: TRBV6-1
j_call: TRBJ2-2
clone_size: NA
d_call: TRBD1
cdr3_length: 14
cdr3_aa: CASRTGMDTGELFF
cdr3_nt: TGTGCCAGCAGGACAGGGATGGACACCGGGGAGCTGTTTTTT

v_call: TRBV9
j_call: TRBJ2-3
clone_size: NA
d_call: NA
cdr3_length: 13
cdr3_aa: CASSVVGRDTQYF
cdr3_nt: TGTGCCAGCAGCGTAGTTGGGCGAGATACGCAGTATTTT

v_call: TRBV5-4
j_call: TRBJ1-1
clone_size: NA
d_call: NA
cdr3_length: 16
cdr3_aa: CASRPALSGRDTEAFF
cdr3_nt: TGTGCCAGCCGGCCGGCCCTTTCGGGGAGGGACACTGAAGCTTTCTTT

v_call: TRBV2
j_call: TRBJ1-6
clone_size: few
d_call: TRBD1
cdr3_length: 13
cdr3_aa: CASTGQVNSPLHF
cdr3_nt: TGTGCCAGCACCGGACAGGTTAATTCACCCCTCCACTTT

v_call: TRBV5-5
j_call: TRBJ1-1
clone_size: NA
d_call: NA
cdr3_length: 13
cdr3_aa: CASSLQGLTEAFF
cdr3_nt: TGTGCCAGCAGCCTTCAGGGATTAACTGAAGCTTTCTTT

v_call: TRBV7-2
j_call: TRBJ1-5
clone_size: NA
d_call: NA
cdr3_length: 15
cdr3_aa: CASSLDGESNQPQHF
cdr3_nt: TGTGCCAGCAGCTTAGATGGGGAGTCCAATCAGCCCCAGCATTTT

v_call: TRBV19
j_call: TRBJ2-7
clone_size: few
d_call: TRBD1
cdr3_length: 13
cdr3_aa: CASRDRATYEQYF
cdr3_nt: TGTGCCAGTAGAGACAGGGCGACCTACGAGCAGTACTTC

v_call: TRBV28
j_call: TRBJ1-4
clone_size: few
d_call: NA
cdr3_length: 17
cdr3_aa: CASSLSLRGKRNEKLFF
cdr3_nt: TGTGCCAGCAGTTTATCTCTCCGCGGCAAGCGTAATGAAAAACTGTTTTTT

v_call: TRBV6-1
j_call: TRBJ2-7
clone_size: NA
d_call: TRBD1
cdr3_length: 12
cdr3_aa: CATQQGMHEQYF
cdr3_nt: TGTGCCACCCAACAGGGGATGCACGAGCAGTACTTC

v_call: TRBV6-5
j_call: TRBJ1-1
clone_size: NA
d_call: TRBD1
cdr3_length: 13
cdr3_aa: CASSYQGGTEAFF
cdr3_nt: TGTGCCAGCAGTTACCAGGGGGGCACTGAAGCTTTCTTT

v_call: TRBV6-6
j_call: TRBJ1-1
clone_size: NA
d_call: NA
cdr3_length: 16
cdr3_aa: CASSPGGVWGDTEAFF
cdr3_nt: TGTGCCAGCAGCCCCGGTGGGGTGTGGGGGGACACTGAAGCTTTCTTT

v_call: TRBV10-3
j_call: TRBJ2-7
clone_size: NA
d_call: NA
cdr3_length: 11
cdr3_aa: CAIDGGYEQYF
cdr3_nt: TGTGCCATCGATGGCGGTTACGAGCAGTACTTC

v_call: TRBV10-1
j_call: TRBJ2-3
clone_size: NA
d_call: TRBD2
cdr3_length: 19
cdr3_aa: CASSPGTSGGAKFPDTQYF
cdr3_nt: TGCGCCAGCAGCCCCGGGACTAGCGGGGGGGCGAAGTTCCCAGATACGCAGTATTTT

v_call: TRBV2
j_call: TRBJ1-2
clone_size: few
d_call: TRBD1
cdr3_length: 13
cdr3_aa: CASSEDRFYGYTF
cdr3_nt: TGTGCCAGCAGTGAGGACAGGTTCTATGGCTACACCTTC

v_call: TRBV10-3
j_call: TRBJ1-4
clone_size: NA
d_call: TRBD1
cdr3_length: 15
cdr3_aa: CAISASRGDNEKLFF
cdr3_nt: TGTGCCATCAGTGCGTCCAGGGGGGATAATGAAAAACTGTTTTTT

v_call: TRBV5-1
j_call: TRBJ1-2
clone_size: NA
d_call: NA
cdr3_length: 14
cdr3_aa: CASSPAGSGYGYTF
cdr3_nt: TGCGCCAGCAGCCCGGCAGGGTCCGGCTATGGCTACACCTTC

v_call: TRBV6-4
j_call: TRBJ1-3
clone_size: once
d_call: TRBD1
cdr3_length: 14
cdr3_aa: CADGQGSSGNTIYF
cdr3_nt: TGTGCCGACGGACAGGGGTCTTCTGGAAACACCATATATTTT

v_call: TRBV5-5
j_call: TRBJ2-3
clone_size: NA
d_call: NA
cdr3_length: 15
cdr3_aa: CASSLFPSSADTQYF
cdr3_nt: TGTGCCAGCAGCTTGTTTCCGAGTTCTGCAGATACGCAGTATTTT

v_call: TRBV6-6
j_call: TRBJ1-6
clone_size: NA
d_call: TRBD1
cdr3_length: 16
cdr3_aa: CASSYSAGGFNSPLRF
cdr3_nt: TGTGCCAGCAGTTACTCGGCAGGGGGATTTAATTCACCCCTCCGCTTT